This is a list of T cell receptor beta chains from one sample in a study of cytomegalovirus exposure and HLA in healthy donors. Produced via immunoSEQ multiplex PCR; TCRdb's table is partial and in-frame only. The sample shows 100,000 to 150,000 clones, about four fifths of them seen only once. The sample was PBMCs. The receptors shown here come from a male donor in good health and CMV-seronegative. The CDR3 runs from the conserved cysteine through the conserved F or W. The D gene is left open where the match is weak. Clone size is given for some rows only: seen once, a few or many times, or a class if the clone is expanded.

clone_size	j_call	d_call	v_call	cdr3_nt	cdr3_aa
-	TRBJ1-5	-	TRBV19	TGTGCCAGTAGTGCCCGGCCAGGGGCATATAATCAGCCCCAGCATTTT	CASSARPGAYNQPQHF
-	TRBJ2-7	-	TRBV6-5	TGTGCCAGCGGTAGCTACGAGCAGTACTTC	CASGSYEQYF
few	TRBJ1-6	-	TRBV4-3	TGCGCCAGCAGCCAAGAGGCCCTTCCTAATTCACCCCTCCACTTT	CASSQEALPNSPLHF
few	TRBJ2-3	-	TRBV7-9	TGTGCCAGCAGCTTGACGGCGGAAACGCAGTATTTT	CASSLTAETQYF
-	TRBJ2-5	TRBD1	TRBV4-1	TGCGCCAGCAGCCAGGCTCCCCCAGGGGGCAGACAAGAGACCCAGTACTTC	CASSQAPPGGRQETQYF
-	TRBJ2-5	TRBD1	TRBV4-3	TGCGCCAGCAGCCCCAGCACGGGACAGGGGACAGAGACCCAGTACTTC	CASSPSTGQGTETQYF
-	TRBJ1-6	-	TRBV10-3	TGTGCCATCAGATCCGGCAGCGGGAATTCACCCCTCCACTTT	CAIRSGSGNSPLHF
few	TRBJ2-7	-	TRBV6-6	TGTGCCAGCAGCCACGGGGGTATCTCCTACGAGCAGTACTTC	CASSHGGISYEQYF
-	TRBJ2-1	-	TRBV7-3	TGTGCCAGCAGCTCCACCGGTCGAGGTGAGCAGTTCTTC	CASSSTGRGEQFF
few	TRBJ2-3	TRBD2	TRBV7-9	TGTGCCAGCAGCTCCGATAGGACTAGCCCAGATACGCAGTATTTT	CASSSDRTSPDTQYF
-	TRBJ2-7	-	TRBV7-9	TGTGCCAGCAGCCTGACTGAGGGAGACTACGAGCAGTACTTC	CASSLTEGDYEQYF
few	TRBJ2-5	TRBD2	TRBV5-1	TGCGCCAGCAGCTTGGGGAGCGGGGGAGAGACCCAGTACTTC	CASSLGSGGETQYF
-	TRBJ2-7	-	TRBV5-1	TGCGCCAGCAGCTTCGGACTCTCCTACGAGCAGTACTTC	CASSFGLSYEQYF
once	TRBJ1-2	-	TRBV4-1	TGCGCCAGCAGCCAGGCCAGGGGTGACTATGGCTACACCTTC	CASSQARGDYGYTF
-	TRBJ2-1	TRBD1	TRBV10-3	TGTGCCATCAGTGAGGCTCGACAGGGTCAGAGGTACAATGAGCAGTTCTTC	CAISEARQGQRYNEQFF
-	TRBJ1-5	TRBD1	TRBV7-8	TGTGCCAGCAGCACACAGGGGGAGCCCCAGCATTTT	CASSTQGEPQHF
-	TRBJ1-4	-	TRBV6-6	TGTGCCAGCAGTTTCGGAGCCGGTAATGAAAAACTGTTTTTT	CASSFGAGNEKLFF
once	TRBJ2-7	-	TRBV6-1	TGTGCCAGCAGTGAAGAAACAGACCATGCCTACGAGCAGTACTTC	CASSEETDHAYEQYF
-	TRBJ2-7	TRBD1	TRBV9	TGTGCCAGCAGCGTAGGGGGACAGCGTAGGGACGAGCAGTACTTC	CASSVGGQRRDEQYF
once	TRBJ2-6	-	TRBV7-2	TGTGCCAGCAGCTTAGCGCCTAGGGGCGCTGGGGCCAACGTCCTGACTTTC	CASSLAPRGAGANVLTF
-	TRBJ2-7	TRBD1	TRBV15	TGTGCCACCCGATTATGGACAGGGGCGGACGAGCAGTACTTC	CATRLWTGADEQYF
-	TRBJ1-5	TRBD1	TRBV27	TGTGCCAGCAGTTTATTGGGACAGCCTAGCAATCAGCCCCAGCATTTT	CASSLLGQPSNQPQHF
-	TRBJ1-4	-	TRBV6-5	TGTGCCAGCAGTTACTCGATCACAGCTAATGAAAAACTGTTTTTT	CASSYSITANEKLFF
-	TRBJ2-7	-	TRBV5-4	TGTGCCAGCAGCTTAACAGGGCCCTACAACGAGCAGTACTTC	CASSLTGPYNEQYF
-	TRBJ2-5	-	TRBV4-1	TGCGCCAGGAAGGGGACTCTCAAAGGAGAGACCCAGTACTTC	CARKGTLKGETQYF
-	TRBJ1-6	-	TRBV21-1	TGTGCCAGCAGCAAAGAGAGCTCCTATAATTCACCCCTCCACTTT	CASSKESSYNSPLHF
-	TRBJ1-2	-	TRBV6-6	TGTGCCAGCAGTAAACGGACAGAGGCTTATGGCTACACCTTC	CASSKRTEAYGYTF
-	TRBJ2-7	-	TRBV7-2	TGTGCCAGCAGCTTAAACAGCGGCGAGCAGTACTTC	CASSLNSGEQYF
once	TRBJ1-5	TRBD1	TRBV11-3	TGTGCCAGAAGGGGGCAGGTTGGTCAGCCCCAGCATTTT	CARRGQVGQPQHF
-	TRBJ2-1	TRBD1	TRBV11-3	TGTGCCAGCCGCAAGGGGGCTAATAATGAGCAGTTCTTC	CASRKGANNEQFF
-	TRBJ1-1	TRBD1	TRBV5-1	TGCGCCAGCAGCTTGCAACAGGGGGGGACTGAAGCTTTCTTT	CASSLQQGGTEAFF
-	TRBJ2-1	-	TRBV15	TGTGCCACCAGCCCCAATTCCGGTGAGCAGTTCTTC	CATSPNSGEQFF
-	TRBJ2-4	TRBD2	TRBV5-6	TGTGCCAGCTCCGGGACTAGCGGGGGGAGAGACATTCAGTACTTC	CASSGTSGGRDIQYF
-	TRBJ1-1	-	TRBV9	TGTGCCAGCAGCGTATCGCCCAGGGCTGAAGCTTTCTTT	CASSVSPRAEAFF
-	TRBJ2-2	TRBD1	TRBV7-6	TGTGCCAGCAGCCCCGGGTACAGGGGGCGAAACACCGGGGAGCTGTTTTTT	CASSPGYRGRNTGELFF
-	TRBJ2-1	-	TRBV13	TGTGCCAGCAGCTTGGGGGGAGTCTACAATGAGCAGTTCTTC	CASSLGGVYNEQFF
-	TRBJ2-7	-	TRBV10-3	TGTGCCATCGCCCGGCAGGATCAAACCTACGAGCAGTACTTC	CAIARQDQTYEQYF
few	TRBJ1-4	-	TRBV6-1	TGTGCCAGCAGTGGGGATACAGGAGAAAAACTGTTTTTT	CASSGDTGEKLFF
-	TRBJ2-7	TRBD2	TRBV19	TGTGCCAGTAGTAAAACGGGGGGAACCTACGAGCAGTACTTC	CASSKTGGTYEQYF
once	TRBJ1-4	-	TRBV20-1	TGCAGTGCTCCGCGGTGGGAAAAACTGTTTTTT	CSAPRWEKLFF
-	TRBJ1-2	-	TRBV6-5	TGTGCCAGCAGTCCACTCACAGGGAACTATGGCTACACCTTC	CASSPLTGNYGYTF
once	TRBJ1-2	TRBD1	TRBV7-9	TGTGCCAGCAGCCCAGCTCGGGACAGCCGCCAGGAGGGCTACACCTTC	CASSPARDSRQEGYTF
-	TRBJ1-4	-	TRBV10-2	TGCGCCAGCAGTGAGTCTGCCAGGGCAAATGAAAAACTGTTTTTT	CASSESARANEKLFF
-	TRBJ1-2	TRBD1	TRBV7-9	TGTGCCAGCATCCCGGGACAGGGCGGCTATGGCTACACCTTC	CASIPGQGGYGYTF
-	TRBJ2-7	-	TRBV27	TGTGCCATCGGGGGTGGATACGAGCAGTACTTC	CAIGGGYEQYF
few	TRBJ1-6	TRBD1	TRBV2	TGTGCCAGCACCTCGACAGGGGTCGATTCACCCCTCCACTTT	CASTSTGVDSPLHF
-	TRBJ1-5	-	TRBV6-5	TGTGCCAGCAGTTACTCGAGGAGCAATCAGCCCCAGCATTTT	CASSYSRSNQPQHF
-	TRBJ1-1	-	TRBV7-9	TGTTCCAGCCAGACAGTTGAAGCTTTCTTT	CSSQTVEAFF
few	TRBJ1-1	TRBD1	TRBV10-3	TGTGCCATCAGTGAGTCGACAGGGGTAGGTGAAGCTTTCTTT	CAISESTGVGEAFF